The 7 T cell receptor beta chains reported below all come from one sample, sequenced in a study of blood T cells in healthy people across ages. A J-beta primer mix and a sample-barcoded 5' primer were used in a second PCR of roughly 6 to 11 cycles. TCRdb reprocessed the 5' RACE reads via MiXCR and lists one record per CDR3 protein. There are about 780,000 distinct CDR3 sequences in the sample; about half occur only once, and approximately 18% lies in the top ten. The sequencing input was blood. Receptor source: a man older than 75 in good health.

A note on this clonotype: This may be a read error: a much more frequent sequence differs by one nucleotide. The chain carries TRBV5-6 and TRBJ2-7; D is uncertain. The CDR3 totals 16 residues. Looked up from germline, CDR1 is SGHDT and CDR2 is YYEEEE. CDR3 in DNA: TGTGTCAGCAGCTTGGGCAGATCCTCCCGTTCCTACGAGCAGTACTTC. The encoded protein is CVSSLGRSSRSYEQYF.

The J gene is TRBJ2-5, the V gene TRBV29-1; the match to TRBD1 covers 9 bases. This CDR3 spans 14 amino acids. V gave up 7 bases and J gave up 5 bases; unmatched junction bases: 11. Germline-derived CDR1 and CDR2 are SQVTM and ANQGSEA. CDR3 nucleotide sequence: TGCAGCGCCGACCCGGGGACAGGGATCGAGACCCAGTACTTC. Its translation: CSADPGTGIETQYF.

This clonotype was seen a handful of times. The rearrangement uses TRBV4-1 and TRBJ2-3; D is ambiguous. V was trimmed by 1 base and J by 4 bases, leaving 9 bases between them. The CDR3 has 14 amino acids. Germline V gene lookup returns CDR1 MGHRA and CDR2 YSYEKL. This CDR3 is CASSQVPGADTQYF. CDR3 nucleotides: TGCGCCAGCAGCCAAGTCCCCGGAGCAGATACGCAGTATTTT.

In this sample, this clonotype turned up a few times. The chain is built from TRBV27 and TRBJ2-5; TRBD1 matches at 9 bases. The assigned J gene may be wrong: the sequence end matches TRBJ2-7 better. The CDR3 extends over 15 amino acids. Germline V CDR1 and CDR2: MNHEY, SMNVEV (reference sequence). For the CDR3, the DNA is TGTGCCAGCAGTATCGGACAGGGGTCTTTTTGCGAGCAGTACTTC. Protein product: CASSIGQGSFCEQYF.

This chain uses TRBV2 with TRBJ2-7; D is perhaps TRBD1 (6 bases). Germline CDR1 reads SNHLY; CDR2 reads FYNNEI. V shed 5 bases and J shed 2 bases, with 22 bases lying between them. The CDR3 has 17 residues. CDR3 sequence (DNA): TGTGCCAGCAGTCCTGATGGCAAAACCGGGACAACCTACGAGCAGTACTTC. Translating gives CASSPDGKTGTTYEQYF.

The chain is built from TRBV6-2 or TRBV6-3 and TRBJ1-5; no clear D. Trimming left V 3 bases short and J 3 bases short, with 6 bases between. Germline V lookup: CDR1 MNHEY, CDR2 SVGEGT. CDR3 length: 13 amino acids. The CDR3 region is CASSYNLNQPQHF. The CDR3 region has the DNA TGTGCCAGCAGTTATAACCTCAATCAGCCCCAGCATTTT.

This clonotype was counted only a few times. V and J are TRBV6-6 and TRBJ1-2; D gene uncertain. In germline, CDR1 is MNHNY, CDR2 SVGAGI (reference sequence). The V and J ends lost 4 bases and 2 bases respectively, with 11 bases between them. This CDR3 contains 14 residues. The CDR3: CASSFLTANYGYTF. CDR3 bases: TGTGCCAGCAGTTTTTTGACTGCGAACTATGGCTACACCTTC.